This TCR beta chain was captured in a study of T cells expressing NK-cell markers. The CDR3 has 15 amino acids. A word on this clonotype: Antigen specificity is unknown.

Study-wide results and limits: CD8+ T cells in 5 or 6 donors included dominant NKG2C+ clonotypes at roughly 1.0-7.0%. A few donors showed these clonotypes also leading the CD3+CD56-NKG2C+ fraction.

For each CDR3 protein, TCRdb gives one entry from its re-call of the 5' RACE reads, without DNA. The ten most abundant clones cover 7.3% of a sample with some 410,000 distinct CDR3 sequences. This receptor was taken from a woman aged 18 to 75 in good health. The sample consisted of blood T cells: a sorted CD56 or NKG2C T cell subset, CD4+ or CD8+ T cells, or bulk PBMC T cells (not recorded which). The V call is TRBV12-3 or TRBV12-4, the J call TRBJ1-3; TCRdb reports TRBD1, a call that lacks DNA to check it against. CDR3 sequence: CASSPFRGLGNTIYF.